The rows below give T cell receptor beta chains drawn from one sample of a study of blood T cell repertoires in COVID-19. The protocol was immunoSEQ multiplex PCR, while the TCRdb copy is restricted to in-frame clones and leaves out a portion. The data contain roughly 190,000 clones, about 89% of them singletons. Specimen: PBMCs or T cells enriched from blood (not recorded which). Receptor source: a woman aged 18-29 years who had recovered from COVID-19. CDR3s include the opening cysteine and the closing phenylalanine or tryptophan. The order of the fields is V gene, D gene, J gene, clone size, CDR3 DNA, CDR3 protein. D genes are given only for firm matches. A clone size is listed for some rows: how often the clone was seen (once, few, many), or a class if it is expanded.

TRBV30	TRBD1	TRBJ1-1	few	TGTGCCTGGAAGGGACAGGGGCCCACTGAAGCTTTCTTT	CAWKGQGPTEAFF
TRBV28	TRBD1	TRBJ1-4	-	TGTGCCAGCGTCCGGGCAGGGGGGAATATGCTGTTTTTT	CASVRAGGNMLFF
TRBV4-3	TRBD2	TRBJ2-1	-	TGCGCCAGCAGCCCGGGACTAGCGGGTCCCTCCCCCTCTAATGAGCAGTTCTTC	CASSPGLAGPSPSNEQFF
TRBV19	-	TRBJ2-5	-	TGTGCCAGTAGTACGGACGGGAGCGGCGAGACCCAGTACTTC	CASSTDGSGETQYF
TRBV9	TRBD1	TRBJ1-1	once	TGTGCCAGCAGCGCTGGACAGGGGTCGACTGAAGCTTTCTTT	CASSAGQGSTEAFF
TRBV5-6	-	TRBJ2-2	-	TGTGCCAGCAGCTTGGTAACAGGATGGGGGGAGCTGTTTTTT	CASSLVTGWGELFF
TRBV25-1	TRBD2	TRBJ2-1	-	TGTGCCAGCAGTTCCCTCGGGCTAGCGGAATACAATGAGCAGTTCTTC	CASSSLGLAEYNEQFF
TRBV5-5	TRBD2	TRBJ2-1	-	TGTGCCAGCAGCCCGCTGGGGCGGGGGGCCAATGAGCAGTTCTTC	CASSPLGRGANEQFF
TRBV4-1	TRBD1	TRBJ2-7	-	TGCGCCAGCAGCCAGGCCTATATGGACAGGGCTCTCTACGAGCAGTACTTC	CASSQAYMDRALYEQYF
TRBV5-6	-	TRBJ2-5	-	TGTGCCAGCAGCTTGGTGGTGGGGGGAGCGAAAGAGACCCAGTACTTC	CASSLVVGGAKETQYF
TRBV11-3	-	TRBJ2-3	-	TGTGCCAGCAGCTTAGATCTAACGGGGTCTGGCACAGATACGCAGTATTTT	CASSLDLTGSGTDTQYF
TRBV5-4	TRBD1	TRBJ1-2	-	TGTGCCAGCAGCCTGCCGGGACAGGGCTATGGCTACACCTTC	CASSLPGQGYGYTF
TRBV5-5	-	TRBJ2-3	-	TGTGCCAGCAGCTCGCGGGCCCTAACAGATACGCAGTATTTT	CASSSRALTDTQYF
TRBV11-3	TRBD1	TRBJ2-1	-	TGTGCCAGCAGCCGGGGACAGGGTTTGGACAATGAGCAGTTCTTC	CASSRGQGLDNEQFF
TRBV7-9	-	TRBJ1-5	-	TGTGCCAGCAGCCTGGACAGCAACAATCAGCCCCAGCATTTT	CASSLDSNNQPQHF
TRBV14	TRBD2	TRBJ2-3	-	TGTGCCAGTGCGGGACTACAGCCTAGCACAGATACGCAGTATTTT	CASAGLQPSTDTQYF
TRBV10-3	TRBD1	TRBJ2-7	-	TGTGCCACCCAAACCTCCGGGACAGGCGGGTACGAGCAGTACTTC	CATQTSGTGGYEQYF
TRBV30	-	TRBJ1-1	-	TGTGCCTGGAACCTTAGGGGTATTAGGGGAGCTTTCTTT	CAWNLRGIRGAFF
TRBV19	-	TRBJ2-2	-	TGTGCCAGTAGTACCCGAACAGGGCTAAACACCGGGGAGCTGTTTTTT	CASSTRTGLNTGELFF
TRBV3-1/TRBV3-2	-	TRBJ2-7	-	TGTGCCAGCAGCCAAGGATCGTCCCGGCGGGAGCAGTACTTC	CASSQGSSRREQYF
TRBV7-2	TRBD1	TRBJ1-1	-	TGTGCCAGCAGCTTAGGGTCCCCTAGGACCGGGACAGGAGAAGCTTTCTTT	CASSLGSPRTGTGEAFF
TRBV19	-	TRBJ2-3	-	TGTGCCCGCCCCATCAGGGGAGGGAGCACAGATACGCAGTATTTT	CARPIRGGSTDTQYF
TRBV27	-	TRBJ2-7	-	TGTGCCAGCAGTTTTATCGCAGGGATATACGAGCAGTACTTC	CASSFIAGIYEQYF
TRBV2	TRBD1	TRBJ1-6	-	TGTGCCAGCAGTGAACCAACCGGGACAGAGAATTCACCCCTCCACTTT	CASSEPTGTENSPLHF
TRBV4-2	TRBD2	TRBJ2-7	few	TGTGCCAGCAGCCAAGAGGGGTTCGCGGGAGGGTACGAGCAGTACTTC	CASSQEGFAGGYEQYF